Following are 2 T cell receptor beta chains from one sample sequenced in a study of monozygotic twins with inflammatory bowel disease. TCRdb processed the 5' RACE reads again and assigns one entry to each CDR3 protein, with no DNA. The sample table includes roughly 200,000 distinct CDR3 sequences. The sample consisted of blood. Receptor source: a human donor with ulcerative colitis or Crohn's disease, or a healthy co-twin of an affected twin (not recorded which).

The CDR3 loop reads CASSPTGPNTEAFF. The chain uses TRBV12-3 or TRBV12-4 and TRBJ1-1; TCRdb's D call of TRBD1 is untestable without DNA. This CDR3 is built from 14 residues.

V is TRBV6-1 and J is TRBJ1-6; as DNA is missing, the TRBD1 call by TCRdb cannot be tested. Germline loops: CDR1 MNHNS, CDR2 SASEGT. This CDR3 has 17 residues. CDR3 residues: CASSDLQGSAYNSPLHF.